This T cell receptor (beta chain) derives from a study of molecular identifiers for immune sequencing clone quantification. Whole-study results and caveats: Over 97% of CMV-specific effector molecules, but under 1% of naive ones, were in clones above 20 copies.

The CDR3 consists of 13 residues. Germline values: CDR1 DFQATT, CDR2 SNEGSKA (reference sequence). The use of previously described methods and listed TCR primers produced the bulk TCR libraries. TCRdb recomputed calls from the PCR reads with MiXCR, one row per CDR3 protein. Found here are more than 70,000 distinct CDR3 sequences, over 20% of them singletons; the top ten hold approximately 0.99%. Sorted cell numbers of about 19,000 to 1,000,000, with 10%, 30% or 50% RNA, served as input for naive CD8 libraries. Worth noting for this clonotype: The antigen is not known. A much larger clone is a single base away; this may be a read error.

What was sequenced was naive CD8+ T cells from blood, with Jurkat cell RNA spiked in. Subset in this sample: FACS-sorted CD8+CD4-CCR7+CD45RA+ naive T cells. This clonotype was sampled from a human donor in good health. Some libraries in this study had Jurkat cell RNA spiked in. The chain uses TRBV20-1 and TRBJ2-7; a possible D gene is TRBD1 (6 bases). CDR3 region: CNARGYRTYEQYF. DNA of the CDR3: TGCAATGCTAGGGGGTACAGGACCTACGAGCAGTACTTC.